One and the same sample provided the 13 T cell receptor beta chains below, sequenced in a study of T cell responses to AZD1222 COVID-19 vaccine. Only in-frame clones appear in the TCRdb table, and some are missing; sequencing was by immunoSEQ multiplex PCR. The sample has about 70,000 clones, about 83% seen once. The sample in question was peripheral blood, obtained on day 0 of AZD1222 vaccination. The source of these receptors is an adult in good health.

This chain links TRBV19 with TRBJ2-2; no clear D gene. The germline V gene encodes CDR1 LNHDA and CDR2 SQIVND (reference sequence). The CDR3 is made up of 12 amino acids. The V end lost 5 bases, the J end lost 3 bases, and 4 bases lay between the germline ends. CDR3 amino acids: CASSPYTGELFF. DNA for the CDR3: TGTGCCAGTAGTCCATACACCGGGGAGCTGTTTTTT.

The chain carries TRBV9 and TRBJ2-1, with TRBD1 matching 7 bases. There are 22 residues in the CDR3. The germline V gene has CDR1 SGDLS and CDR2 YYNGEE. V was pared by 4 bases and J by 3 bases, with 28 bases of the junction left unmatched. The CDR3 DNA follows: TGTGCCAGCAGCTCTTTGTGGTCTCGACTCGACCCAGCAGGGGGAAACTACAATGAGCAGTTCTTC. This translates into CASSSLWSRLDPAGGNYNEQFF.

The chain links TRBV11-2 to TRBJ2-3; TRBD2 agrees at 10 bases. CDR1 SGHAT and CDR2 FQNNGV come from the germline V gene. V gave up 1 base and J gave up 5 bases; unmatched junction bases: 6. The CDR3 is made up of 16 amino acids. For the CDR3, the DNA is TGTGCCAGCAGCTTAGTACTAGCGGGGAGCGGAGATACGCAGTATTTT. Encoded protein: CASSLVLAGSGDTQYF.

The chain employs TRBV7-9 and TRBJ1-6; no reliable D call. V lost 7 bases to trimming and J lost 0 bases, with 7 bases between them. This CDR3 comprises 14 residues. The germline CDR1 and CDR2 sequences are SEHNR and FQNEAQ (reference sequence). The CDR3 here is CASTSSSYNSPLHF. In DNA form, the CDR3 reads TGTGCCAGCACTTCGAGCTCCTATAATTCACCCCTCCACTTT.

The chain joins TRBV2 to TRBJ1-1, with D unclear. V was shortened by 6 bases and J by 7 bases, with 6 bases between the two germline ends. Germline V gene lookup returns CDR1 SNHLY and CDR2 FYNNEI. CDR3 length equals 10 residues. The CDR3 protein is CASRGGEAFF. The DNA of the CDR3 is TGTGCCAGCAGGGGAGGTGAAGCTTTCTTT.

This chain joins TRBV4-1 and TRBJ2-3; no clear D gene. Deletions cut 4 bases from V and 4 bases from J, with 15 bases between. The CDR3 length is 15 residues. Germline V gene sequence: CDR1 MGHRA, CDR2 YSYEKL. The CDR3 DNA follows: TGCGCCAGCAGCCCCCGGTCGGGCCGACCAGATACGCAGTATTTT. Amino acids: CASSPRSGRPDTQYF.

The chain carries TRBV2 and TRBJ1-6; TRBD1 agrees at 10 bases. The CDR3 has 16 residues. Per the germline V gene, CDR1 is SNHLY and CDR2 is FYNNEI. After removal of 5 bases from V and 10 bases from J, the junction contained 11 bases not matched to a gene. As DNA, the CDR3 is TGTGCCAGCAGTACAGACAGGGGGCGCGCGGGATCACCCCTCCACTTT. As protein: CASSTDRGRAGSPLHF.

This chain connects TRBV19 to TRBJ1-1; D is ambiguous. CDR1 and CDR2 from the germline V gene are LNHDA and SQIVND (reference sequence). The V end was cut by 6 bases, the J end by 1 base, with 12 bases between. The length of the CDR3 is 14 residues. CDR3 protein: CASRRSRANTEAFF. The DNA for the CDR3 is TGTGCCAGTAGGCGAAGTAGAGCGAACACTGAAGCTTTCTTT.

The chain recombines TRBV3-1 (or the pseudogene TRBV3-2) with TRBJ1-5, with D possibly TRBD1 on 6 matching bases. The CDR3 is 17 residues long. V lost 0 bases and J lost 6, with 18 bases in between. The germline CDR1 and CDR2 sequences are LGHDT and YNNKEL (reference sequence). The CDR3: CASSQDPRKGETQPQHF. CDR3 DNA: TGTGCCAGCAGCCAAGATCCGCGGAAGGGGGAAACTCAGCCCCAGCATTTT.

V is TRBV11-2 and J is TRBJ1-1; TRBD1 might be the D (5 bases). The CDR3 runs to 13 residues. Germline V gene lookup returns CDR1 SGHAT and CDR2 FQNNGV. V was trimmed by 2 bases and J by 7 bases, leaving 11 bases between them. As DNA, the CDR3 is TGTGCCAGCAGCTTACAGGGTAGCGGTGAAGCTTTCTTT. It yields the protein CASSLQGSGEAFF. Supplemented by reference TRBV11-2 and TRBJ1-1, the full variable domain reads EAGVAQSPRYKIIEKRQSVAFWCNPISGHATLYWYQQILGQGPKLLIQFQNNGVVDDSQLPKDRFSAERLKGVDSTLKIQPAKLEDSAVYLCASSLQGSGEAFFGQGTRLTVV.

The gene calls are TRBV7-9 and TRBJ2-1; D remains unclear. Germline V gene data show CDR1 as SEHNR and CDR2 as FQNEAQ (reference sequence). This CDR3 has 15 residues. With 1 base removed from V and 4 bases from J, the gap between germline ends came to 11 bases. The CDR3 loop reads CASSLDVADYNEQFF. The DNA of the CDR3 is TGTGCCAGCAGCTTAGACGTGGCGGATTACAATGAGCAGTTCTTC.

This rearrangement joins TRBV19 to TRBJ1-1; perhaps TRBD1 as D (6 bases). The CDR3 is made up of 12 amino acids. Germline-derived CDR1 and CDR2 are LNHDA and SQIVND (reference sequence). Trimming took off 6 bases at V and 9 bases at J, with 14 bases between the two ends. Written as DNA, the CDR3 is TGTGCCAGTAGGTCCCCAGGGGCTCAAGCTTTCTTT. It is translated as CASRSPGAQAFF.

In DNA, the CDR3 is TGTGCCTGGAGTCCGGGGGCAGGAGAAAAACTGTTTTTT. Translated: CAWSPGAGEKLFF. The chain joins TRBV30 to TRBJ1-4; TRBD1 might be the D (6 bases). V lost 2 bases and J 8 bases, leaving 12 bases between the germline ends. CDR1 and CDR2 from the germline V gene are GTSNPN and SVGIG (reference sequence). The CDR3 extends over 13 amino acids.